In its sample, the clone carrying this T cell receptor (beta chain) was seen a few times. CDR1 MNHNS and CDR2 SASEGT come from the germline V gene. The CDR3 is made up of 14 amino acids. The germline V and J ends were trimmed by 0 bases and 5 bases, with 10 bases remaining between them. This sample was taken from a study of blood T cell repertoires in COVID-19. Original analysis: Nucleated cell number was recorded as an estimate derived from reference gene primer amplification. Sequencing used immunoSEQ multiplex PCR; TCRdb keeps in-frame clones, though not all of them. D and trimming come from the DNA, and the V and J calls and clone size come from that table. Of about 200,000 clones detected, 80% to 90% appear once; the ten largest clones hold over 1%.

This chain links TRBV6-1 with TRBJ1-2; possibly TRBD1 for D (5 bases). Material for sequencing was PBMCs or T cells enriched from blood (not recorded which). The clonotype originates from a man aged 30-40 years who had recovered from COVID-19. CDR3 coding DNA: TGTGCCAGCAGTGAAGCGGCAGGGTCATATGGCTACACCTTC. Translating gives CASSEAAGSYGYTF.